This T cell receptor beta chain was identified in a study of blood T cell repertoires in COVID-19. In the study overall: COVID-19 samples collected from the United States, Italy and Spain covered acute and convalescent phases. PBMCs, B-cell-depleted T cells, or T cells were the source of the cDNA or gDNA that made up the material.

The V end was cut by 4 bases, the J end by 4 bases, with 15 bases between. This CDR3 is 15 amino acids long. Germline values: CDR1 SGDLS, CDR2 YYNGEE. Some clones are missing from TCRdb's copy, which holds only in-frame ones; the method was immunoSEQ multiplex PCR. The table shows 190,000 or so clones, with around 85% occurring only once. Self-reported history from a screening survey and questionnaire set each donor's cohort. Sequencing input: PBMCs or T cells enriched from blood (not recorded which). V and J are TRBV9 and TRBJ1-3; tentative D call: TRBD1 (6 bases). The origin of this receptor is a man aged 40-55 years who had recovered from COVID-19. CDR3 region: CASSYRGAWGNTIYF. The CDR3, as DNA: TGTGCCAGCAGCTACCGGGGGGCATGGGGAAACACCATATATTTT.